This entry lists 7 T cell receptor beta chains sequenced from one sample in a study of cytomegalovirus exposure and HLA in healthy donors. Assay used: immunoSEQ multiplex PCR; TCRdb lists only in-frame clones, some missing. The table shows under 300,000 clones, with 85% to 90% occurring only once. Sequences were obtained from PBMCs. These TCRs come from a woman aged 18-35 years in good health and CMV-seronegative.

The chain couples TRBV9 to TRBJ1-2; 12 bases match TRBD1. The CDR3 runs to 16 residues. Germline-derived CDR1 and CDR2 are SGDLS and YYNGEE. V shed 5 bases and J 2 bases; nucleotides not matched to a gene: 7. Here the CDR3 DNA reads TGTGCCAGCAGAGGGAAGGGACAGGGGGCCAACTATGGCTACACCTTC. Encoded protein: CASRGKGQGANYGYTF.

The chain recombines TRBV10-3 with TRBJ2-3; tentatively, D is TRBD2 (5 bases). The CDR3 totals 14 residues. Trimming removed 4 bases from V and 1 base from J, with 9 bases in between. Germline V gene lookup returns CDR1 ENHRY and CDR2 SYGVKD. The CDR3 loop is CAISGGSGTDTQYF. As DNA, the CDR3 is TGTGCCATCAGTGGGGGTAGCGGCACAGATACGCAGTATTTT.

The rearrangement joins TRBV9 to TRBJ2-6, with D hard to call. Germline V gene sequence: CDR1 SGDLS, CDR2 YYNGEE. The germline V and J ends were trimmed by 0 bases and 1 base, with 8 bases remaining between them. CDR3 length: 16 residues. The CDR3, as DNA: TGTGCCAGCAGCGTAGACGTCGGGTCTGGGGCCAACGTCCTGACTTTC. This encodes CASSVDVGSGANVLTF.

V and J are TRBV28 and TRBJ2-2; D may be TRBD1 (5 bases). Per germline, CDR1 MDHEN and CDR2 SYDVKM. The V end lost 6 bases, the J end lost 4 bases, and 18 bases lay between the germline ends. The CDR3 loop spans 16 amino acids. The DNA for the CDR3 is TGTGCCAGCAGACCCCAGACAGAATATGGCACCGGGGAGCTGTTTTTT. The encoded protein is CASRPQTEYGTGELFF.

The J gene is TRBJ1-2, the V gene TRBV2; unclear D gene. Deletions cut 8 bases from V and 4 bases from J, with 20 bases between. The germline gives CDR1 SNHLY, CDR2 FYNNEI. The CDR3 contains 15 residues. The CDR3 nucleotides are TGTGCCAGCTCCCGAGACCCTAGCGCGGCCTATGGCTACACCTTC. It yields the protein CASSRDPSAAYGYTF. Based on the CDR3 plus reference TRBV2 and TRBJ1-2, the full variable domain is EPEVTQTPSHQVTQMGQEVILRCVPISNHLYFYWYRQILGQKVEFLVSFYNNEISEKSEIFDDQFSVERPDGSNFTLKIRSTKLEDSAMYFCASSRDPSAAYGYTFGSGTRLTVV.

This clone was found a few times. The chain carries TRBV6-5 and TRBJ1-2; D not certain. The CDR3 length is 13 residues. V shed 7 bases and J shed 8 bases, with 17 bases lying between them. Germline CDR1 reads MNHEY; CDR2 reads SVGAGI. The CDR3 protein is CASTKREAGGYTF. CDR3 DNA sequence: TGTGCCAGCACCAAGCGGGAGGCCGGCGGCTACACCTTC.

V is TRBV5-1 and J is TRBJ2-1; a weak D match, TRBD2 (6 bases). The CDR3 totals 16 residues. Trimming left V 4 bases short and J 0 bases short, with 14 bases between. The germline CDR1 and CDR2 sequences are SGHRS and YFSETQ. The CDR3 DNA reads TGCGCCAGCAGCCTAGGATGGAGGGACTCCTACAATGAGCAGTTCTTC. Amino acid sequence: CASSLGWRDSYNEQFF.